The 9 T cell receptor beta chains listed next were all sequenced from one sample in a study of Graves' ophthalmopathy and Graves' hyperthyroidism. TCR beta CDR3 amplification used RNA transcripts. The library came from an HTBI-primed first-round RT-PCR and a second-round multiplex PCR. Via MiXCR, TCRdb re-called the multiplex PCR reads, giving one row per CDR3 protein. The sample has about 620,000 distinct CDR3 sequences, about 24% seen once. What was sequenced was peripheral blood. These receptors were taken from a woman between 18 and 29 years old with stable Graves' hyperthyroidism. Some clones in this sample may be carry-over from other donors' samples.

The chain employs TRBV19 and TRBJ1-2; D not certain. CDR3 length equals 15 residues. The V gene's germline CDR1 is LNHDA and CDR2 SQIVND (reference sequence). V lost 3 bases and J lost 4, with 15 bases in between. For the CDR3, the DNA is TGTGCCAGTAGTATGACCCCCTCTCCAATCTATGGCTACACCTTC. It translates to CASSMTPSPIYGYTF. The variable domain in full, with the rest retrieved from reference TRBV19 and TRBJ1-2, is DGGITQSPKYLFRKEGQNVTLSCEQNLNHDAMYWYRQDPGQGLRLIYYSQIVNDFQKGDIAEGYSVSREKKESFPLTVTSAQKNPTAFYLCASSMTPSPIYGYTFGSGTRLTVV.

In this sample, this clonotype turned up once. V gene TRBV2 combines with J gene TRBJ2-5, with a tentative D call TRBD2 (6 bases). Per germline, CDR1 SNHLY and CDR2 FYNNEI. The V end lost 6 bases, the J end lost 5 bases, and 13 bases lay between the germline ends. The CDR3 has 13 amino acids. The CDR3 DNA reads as TGTGCCAGCAGGGACGGGAGAGCGGAGACCCAGTACTTC. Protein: CASRDGRAETQYF.

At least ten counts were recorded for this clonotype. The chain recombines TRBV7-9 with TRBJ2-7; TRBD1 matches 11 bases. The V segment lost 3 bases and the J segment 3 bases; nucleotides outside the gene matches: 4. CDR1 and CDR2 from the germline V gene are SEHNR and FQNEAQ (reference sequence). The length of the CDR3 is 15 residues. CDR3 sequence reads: CASSLDRGHGYEQYF. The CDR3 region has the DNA TGTGCCAGCAGCTTGGACAGGGGGCACGGCTACGAGCAGTACTTC.

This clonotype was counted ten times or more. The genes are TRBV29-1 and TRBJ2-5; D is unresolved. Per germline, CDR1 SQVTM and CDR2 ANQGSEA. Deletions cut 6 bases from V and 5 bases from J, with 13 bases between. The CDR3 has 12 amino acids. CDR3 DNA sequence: TGCAGCGTCGCCGACCGCTCGGAGACCCAGTACTTC. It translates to CSVADRSETQYF. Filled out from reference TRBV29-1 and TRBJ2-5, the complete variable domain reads SAVISQKPSRDICQRGTSLTIQCQVDSQVTMMFWYRQQPGQSLTLIATANQGSEATYESGFVIDKFPISRPNLTFSTLTVSNMSPEDSSIYLCSVADRSETQYFGPGTRLLVL.

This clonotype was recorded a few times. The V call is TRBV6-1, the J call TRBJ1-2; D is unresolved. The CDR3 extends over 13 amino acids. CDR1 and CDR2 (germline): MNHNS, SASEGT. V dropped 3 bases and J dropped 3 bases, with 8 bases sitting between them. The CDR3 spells CASSDGWDYGYTF. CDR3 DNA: TGTGCCAGCAGTGACGGGTGGGACTATGGCTACACCTTC.

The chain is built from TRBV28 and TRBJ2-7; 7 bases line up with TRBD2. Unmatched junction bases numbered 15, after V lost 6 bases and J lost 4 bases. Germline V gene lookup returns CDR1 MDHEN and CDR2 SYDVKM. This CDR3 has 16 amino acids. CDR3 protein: CASSPTRGGVRYEQYF. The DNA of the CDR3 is TGTGCCAGCAGCCCTACCCGCGGGGGTGTTCGGTACGAGCAGTACTTC. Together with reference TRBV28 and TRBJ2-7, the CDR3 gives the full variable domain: DVKVTQSSRYLVKRTGEKVFLECVQDMDHENMFWYRQDPGLGLRLIYFSYDVKMKEKGDIPEGYSVSREKKERFSLILESASTNQTSMYLCASSPTRGGVRYEQYFGPGTRLTVT.

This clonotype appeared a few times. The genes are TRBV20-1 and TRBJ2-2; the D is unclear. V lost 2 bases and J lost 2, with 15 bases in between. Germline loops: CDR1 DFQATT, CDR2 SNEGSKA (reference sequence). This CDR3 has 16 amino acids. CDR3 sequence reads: CSARNSEIINTGELFF. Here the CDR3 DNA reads TGCAGTGCTAGAAATTCGGAGATAATTAACACCGGGGAGCTGTTTTTT.

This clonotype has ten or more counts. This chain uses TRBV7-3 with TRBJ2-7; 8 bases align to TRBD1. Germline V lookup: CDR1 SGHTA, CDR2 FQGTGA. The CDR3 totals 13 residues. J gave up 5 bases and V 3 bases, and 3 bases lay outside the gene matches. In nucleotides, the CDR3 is TGTGCCAGCAGCTTGGACAGGGTTGACGAGCAGTACTTC. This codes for CASSLDRVDEQYF.

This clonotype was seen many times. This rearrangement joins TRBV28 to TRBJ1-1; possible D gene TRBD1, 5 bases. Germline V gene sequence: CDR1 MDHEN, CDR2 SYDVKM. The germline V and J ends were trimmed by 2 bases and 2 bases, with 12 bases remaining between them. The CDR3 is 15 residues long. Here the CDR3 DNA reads TGTGCCAGCAGTTTACCCACGACAGATAACACTGAAGCTTTCTTT. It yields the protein CASSLPTTDNTEAFF.